The 6 T cell receptor beta chains below were found in one sample sequenced in a study of T cells in Graves' hyperthyroidism and ophthalmopathy. RNA transcripts gave rise to amplified TCR beta CDR3 regions. Primed by the HTBI set, a first-round RT-PCR was run on the TCR CDR3. Using its own MiXCR run on the multiplex PCR reads, TCRdb lists one record per CDR3 protein. The data show 500,000 to 600,000 distinct CDR3 sequences, just over 45% seen once. The sample comprised peripheral blood or thyroid tissue (not recorded which). Source of these receptors: an adult woman with Graves' disease, either hyperthyroidism or ophthalmopathy (not recorded which).

This clonotype was found many times. The V gene is TRBV20-1, the J gene TRBJ2-7, with a tentative D call TRBD2 (6 bases). The CDR3 loop spans 14 amino acids. Trimming took off 1 base at V and 2 bases at J, with 12 bases between the two ends. CDR1 is DFQATT, CDR2 SNEGSKA, per germline (reference sequence). CDR3 loop: CSARGRESTYEQYF. CDR3 nucleotides: TGCAGTGCTAGAGGGAGGGAGAGTACCTACGAGCAGTACTTC.

This chain connects TRBV10-3 to TRBJ2-1; 11 positions match TRBD2. Per germline, CDR1 ENHRY and CDR2 SYGVKD. The CDR3 extends over 15 amino acids. J gave up 5 bases and V 10 bases, and 10 bases lay outside the gene matches. CDR3 in DNA: TGTGCCACCAAACTAGCGGGAGTTTTCAACAATGAGCAGTTCTTC. It yields the protein CATKLAGVFNNEQFF.

This clonotype was seen ten or more times. The chain links TRBV7-3 to TRBJ1-1; 7 nucleotides match TRBD1. V trimming: 5 bases; J trimming: 4 bases; junction bases outside the gene matches: 7. The germline gives CDR1 SGHTA, CDR2 FQGTGA. The CDR3 is 14 residues long. The CDR3 loop reads CASSKQGWGTEAFF. CDR3 coding DNA: TGTGCCAGCAGCAAACAGGGGTGGGGCACTGAAGCTTTCTTT. Full variable domain (rest looked up from reference TRBV7-3 and TRBJ1-1): GAGVSQTPSNKVTEKGKYVELRCDPISGHTALYWYRQSLGQGPEFLIYFQGTGAADDSGLPNDRFFAVRPEGSVSTLKIQRTERGDSAVYLCASSKQGWGTEAFFGQGTRLTVV.

The rearrangement joins TRBV19 to TRBJ1-1; unclear D gene. CDR1 and CDR2 from the germline V gene are LNHDA and SQIVND (reference sequence). This CDR3 is 15 amino acids long. V was trimmed by 3 bases and J by 0 bases, leaving 11 bases between them. Here the CDR3 reads CASSIRARLNTEAFF. The CDR3 DNA is TGTGCCAGTAGTATCCGAGCGAGGTTGAACACTGAAGCTTTCTTT.

This chain links TRBV3-1 with TRBJ2-2, with TRBD2 matching over 14 bases. The junction had 10 bases not matched to a gene; V was cut back by 4 bases and J by 6 bases. CDR1 and CDR2 from the germline V gene are LGHDT and YNNKEL (reference sequence). The CDR3 has 18 amino acids. CDR3 sequence (DNA): TGTGCCAGCAGCCTGGGACTAGCGGGAGTGGTGTTCGCCGGGGAGCTGTTTTTT. As protein: CASSLGLAGVVFAGELFF.

The chain uses TRBV15 and TRBJ1-1, with D unclear. Germline CDR1 reads LNHNV; CDR2 reads YYDKDF (reference sequence). Trimming stripped 5 bases from V and 4 bases from J, with 14 bases between. The length of the CDR3 is 14 residues. CDR3 in DNA: TGTGCCACCAGCGCGGCAACGCAGAGCACTGAAGCTTTCTTT. As protein: CATSAATQSTEAFF.